The clone carrying this T cell receptor beta chain was recorded many times. Its antigen is not identified. The sample belongs to a study of T-cell reconstitution after alpha-beta-depleted transplantation in children. Study results and limitations: Among T cells one year after transplant, newly produced cells accounted for most counts and diversity. Some patients' high day-60 TCRbeta diversity was attributed to recipient cells surviving conditioning. As was reported, about two months after transplant, alpha-beta T cells came from several hundred expanded graft clones.

Unique molecular identifiers were used to barcode this TCRbeta library. TCRdb passed the PCR reads through MiXCR, listing each CDR3 protein once. The data show around 270,000 distinct CDR3 sequences, roughly a tenth seen once. Germline lookup yields CDR1 MDHEN and CDR2 SYDVKM. The CDR3 totals 16 residues. V was trimmed by 6 bases and J by 7 bases, leaving 22 bases between them. This sequence originates from a boy younger than two with acute myeloid leukemia, due to receive a stem cell transplant. The rearrangement uses TRBV28 and TRBJ1-3; no reliable D call. Material: PBMCs, obtained before TCRalphabeta/CD19-depleted stem cell transplant. The chain's CDR3 is CASRISGSFLGNTIYF. The CDR3 nucleotides read TGTGCCAGCAGAATATCCGGGAGCTTCCTAGGGAACACCATATATTTT.